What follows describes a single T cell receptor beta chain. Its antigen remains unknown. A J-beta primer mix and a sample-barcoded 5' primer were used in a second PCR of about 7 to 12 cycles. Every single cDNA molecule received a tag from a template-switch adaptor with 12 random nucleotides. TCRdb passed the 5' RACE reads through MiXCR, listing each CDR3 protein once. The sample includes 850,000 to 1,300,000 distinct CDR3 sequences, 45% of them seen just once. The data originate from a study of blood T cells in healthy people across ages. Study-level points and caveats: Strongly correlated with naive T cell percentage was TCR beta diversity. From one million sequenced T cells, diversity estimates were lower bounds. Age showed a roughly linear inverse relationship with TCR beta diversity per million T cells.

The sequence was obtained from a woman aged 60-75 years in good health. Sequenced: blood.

As DNA, the CDR3 is TGTGCCAGCAGCTTGGATCAGGGAAGAAAAGAGACCCAGTACTTC. It encodes CASSLDQGRKETQYF. The rearrangement uses TRBV5-4 and TRBJ2-5; tentative D call: TRBD1 (5 bases). This CDR3 is 15 amino acids long. Between the trimmed V and J ends, which lost 0 bases and 3 bases, there was a span of 12 bases. CDR1 and CDR2 (germline): SGHNT, YYREEE (reference sequence).